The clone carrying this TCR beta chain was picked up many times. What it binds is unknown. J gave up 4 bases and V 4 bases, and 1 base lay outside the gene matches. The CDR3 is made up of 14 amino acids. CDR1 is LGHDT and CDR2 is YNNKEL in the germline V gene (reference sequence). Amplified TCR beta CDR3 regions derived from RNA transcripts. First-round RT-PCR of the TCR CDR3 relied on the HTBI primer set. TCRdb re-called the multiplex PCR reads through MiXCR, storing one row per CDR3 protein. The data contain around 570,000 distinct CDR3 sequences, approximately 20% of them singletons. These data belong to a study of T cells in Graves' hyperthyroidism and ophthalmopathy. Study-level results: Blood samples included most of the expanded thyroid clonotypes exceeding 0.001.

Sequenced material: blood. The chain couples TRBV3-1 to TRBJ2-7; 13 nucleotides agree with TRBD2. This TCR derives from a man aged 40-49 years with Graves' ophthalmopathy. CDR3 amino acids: CASSRTSGRYEQYF. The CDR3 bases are TGTGCCAGCAGCCGGACTAGCGGGAGATACGAGCAGTACTTC.